Listed below are T cell receptor beta chains from one sample, sequenced in a study of cytomegalovirus exposure and HLA in healthy donors. Sequencing used immunoSEQ multiplex PCR; TCRdb keeps in-frame clones, though not all of them. The data contain fewer than 200,000 clones, about 72% of them singletons. Sequenced material: PBMCs. These receptors all come from a young man in good health and CMV-seropositive. Each CDR3 is given with its conserved first and last residue. The D gene is left open where the match is weak. The size of a clone is reported for some rows only, either as once, few or many, or as a class for expanded clones.

NA | few | TRBJ1-1 | TRBV9 | TGTGCCAGCAGCCCCAGACTCGGGAGTGTCACTGAAGCTTTCTTT | CASSPRLGSVTEAFF
NA | once | TRBJ2-7 | TRBV7-6 | TGTGCCAGCAGCTTAGAGCGAGGATCCTACGAGCAGTACTTC | CASSLERGSYEQYF
NA | NA | TRBJ2-3 | TRBV5-4 | TGTGCCAGCAGCTTGGACACAAGCACAGATACGCAGTATTTT | CASSLDTSTDTQYF
NA | once | TRBJ2-2 | TRBV6-1 | TGTGCCAGCAGTGGACAGGATAACACCGGGGAGCTGTTTTTT | CASSGQDNTGELFF
TRBD1 | NA | TRBJ1-5 | TRBV10-3 | TGTGCCATCAGTCAGGGGGTGGATAGCAATCAGCCCCAGCATTTT | CAISQGVDSNQPQHF
TRBD1 | NA | TRBJ2-7 | TRBV2 | TGTGCCAGCGGACGAACCCGGGACAGGGGTTACGAGCAGTACTTC | CASGRTRDRGYEQYF
TRBD1 | NA | TRBJ1-2 | TRBV7-9 | TGTGCCAGCAGCACCCCCGGGACAGGGGCTCCTAACTATGGCTACACCTTC | CASSTPGTGAPNYGYTF
TRBD2 | NA | TRBJ2-5 | TRBV5-1 | TGCGCCAGCAGCTCCGGGACTAGCCTTCGCTGGCAAGAGACCCAGTACTTC | CASSSGTSLRWQETQYF
NA | NA | TRBJ1-2 | TRBV28 | TGTGCCAGCAGTTTATCGTCAGGGTCCGGTACCAACTATGGCTACACCTTC | CASSLSSGSGTNYGYTF
NA | few | TRBJ1-5 | TRBV6-1 | TGTGCCAGCAGTGAAAGCGGGGGGGTAGGCAATCAGCCCCAGCATTTT | CASSESGGVGNQPQHF
NA | NA | TRBJ1-6 | TRBV4-1 | TGCGCCAGCAGCTCCCCGGGAACTAATTCACCCCTCCACTTT | CASSSPGTNSPLHF
TRBD2 | NA | TRBJ2-2 | TRBV7-9 | TGTGCCAGCGGCCCCATAGCGGGGGGTCCCACCGGGGAGCTGTTTTTT | CASGPIAGGPTGELFF
TRBD1 | NA | TRBJ2-7 | TRBV30 | TGTGCCTGGAGTGCGGGACAGGGGTTATTCTACGAGCAGTACTTC | CAWSAGQGLFYEQYF
TRBD1 | NA | TRBJ1-4 | TRBV2 | TGTGCCAGCACTCGACAGGGATCTCTTGAGATGGAAAAACTGTTTTTT | CASTRQGSLEMEKLFF
TRBD2 | NA | TRBJ2-3 | TRBV11-1 | TGTGCGGGAGGGCATGGAGATACGCAGTATTTT | CAGGHGDTQYF
NA | NA | TRBJ1-6 | TRBV27 | TGTGCCAGCAGTCTACGGACAAGGGGCGCTTCACCCCTCCACTTT | CASSLRTRGASPLHF